Shown below are 4 T cell receptor beta chains from a single sample sequenced in a study of blood T cell repertoires in COVID-19. Data came from immunoSEQ multiplex PCR; TCRdb stores just in-frame clones and leaves some out. This table has fewer than 70,000 clones, under 80% appearing once. The sequencing input was peripheral blood. The receptors here all came from a human donor in a cohort sampled during active COVID-19.

CDR3 region: CATSETGLETQYF. DNA of the CDR3: TGTGCCACCAGTGAGACAGGGTTGGAGACCCAGTACTTC. V gene TRBV24-1 combines with J gene TRBJ2-5; TRBD1 matches 7 bases. Trimming at V came to 4 bases and at J to 5 bases, leaving 3 bases not matched to a gene. This CDR3 has 13 residues. Germline values: CDR1 KGHDR, CDR2 SFDVKD.

Of note for this clone: Additional DNA sequences in this sample encode the identical CDR3. This sequence joins TRBV18 and TRBJ2-7, with 8 bases fitting TRBD1. The CDR3 loop spans 15 amino acids. Germline lookup yields CDR1 KGHSH and CDR2 LQKENI. J gave up 5 bases and V 1 base, and 7 bases lay outside the gene matches. This chain's CDR3 is CASSPLGQGRDEQYF. CDR3 sequence (DNA): TGTGCCAGCTCACCACTCGGACAGGGTAGGGACGAGCAGTACTTC.

This clone has a handful of counts. This sequence joins TRBV19 and TRBJ2-7; tentative D call: TRBD2 (6 bases). Deletions cut 10 bases from V and 2 bases from J, with 9 bases between. CDR1 is LNHDA, CDR2 SQIVND, per germline (reference sequence). The CDR3 contains 11 residues. The CDR3 DNA reads TGTGCCACTGGAGGGCCCTACGAGCAGTACTTC. The encoded protein is CATGGPYEQYF.

The V gene is TRBV2, the J gene TRBJ1-1, with D perhaps TRBD1 (5 bases). Germline V gene data show CDR1 as SNHLY and CDR2 as FYNNEI. The CDR3 has 16 amino acids. Trimming took 5 bases from V and 4 from J, leaving 20 bases between them. In DNA form, the CDR3 reads TGTGCCAGCAGTCCCCTAACAGGTATCGGCGGCACTGAAGCTTTCTTT. This translates into CASSPLTGIGGTEAFF.